Below are 2 T cell receptor beta chains sequenced from a single sample in a study of shared clonotypes between healthy human individuals. The method was immunoSEQ multiplex PCR; TCRdb's version includes in-frame clones alone and lacks a portion of them. The profile shows roughly 2.5 million clones, around 90% of them singletons. The sample taken for sequencing was naive CD4+ T cells sorted from blood. Subset of the sample: CD45RA+ positively selected. The receptors were gathered from a man aged 18 to 30 in good health.

In this sample, this clone turned up once. This rearrangement joins TRBV18 to TRBJ1-1; 10 bases are shared with TRBD1. In germline, CDR1 is KGHSH, CDR2 LQKENI. The trim removed 6 bases at V and 8 bases at J, leaving 6 bases unmatched. This CDR3 has 13 amino acids. The CDR3 loop is CASSRKGQGEAFF. The CDR3 DNA sequence: TGTGCCAGCTCGCGAAAGGGACAGGGGGAAGCTTTCTTT.

The chain recombines TRBV30 with TRBJ2-1, with a possible D match to TRBD1 (6 bases). Germline assignment: CDR1 GTSNPN and CDR2 SVGIG (reference sequence). V lost 2 bases, J lost 9 bases, and 11 bases lay in between. This CDR3 is 12 amino acids long. The DNA of the CDR3 is TGTGCCTGGAGTACACAGGGTGCTGAGCAGTTCTTC. It translates to CAWSTQGAEQFF.